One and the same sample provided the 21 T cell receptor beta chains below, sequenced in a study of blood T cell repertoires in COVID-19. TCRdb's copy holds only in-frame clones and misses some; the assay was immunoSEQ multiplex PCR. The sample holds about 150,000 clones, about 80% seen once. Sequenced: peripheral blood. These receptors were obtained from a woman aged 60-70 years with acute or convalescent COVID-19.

CDR3 in DNA: TGTGCCAGCAGCAACCCTCAGAAACTGAACACTGAAGCTTTCTTT. This sequence encodes CASSNPQKLNTEAFF. The V and J genes are TRBV13 and TRBJ1-1; D gene uncertain. The ends were cut back, 5 bases at V and 0 bases at J, with 13 bases in the middle. The CDR3 covers 15 residues. Per germline, CDR1 PRHDT and CDR2 FYEKMQ (reference sequence). Variable domain in full (rest from reference TRBV13 and TRBJ1-1): AAGVIQSPRHLIKEKRETATLKCYPIPRHDTVYWYQQGPGQDPQFLISFYEKMQSDKGSIPDRFSAQQFSDYHSELNMSSLELGDSALYFCASSNPQKLNTEAFFGQGTRLTVV.

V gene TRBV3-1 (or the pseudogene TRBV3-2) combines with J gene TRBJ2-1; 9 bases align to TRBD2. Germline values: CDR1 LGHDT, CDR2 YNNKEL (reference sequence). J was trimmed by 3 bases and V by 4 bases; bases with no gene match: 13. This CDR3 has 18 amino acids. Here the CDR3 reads CASSRLPGRGGLYNEQFF. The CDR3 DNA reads TGTGCCAGCAGCCGCCTCCCGGGGCGGGGGGGCCTCTACAATGAGCAGTTCTTC.

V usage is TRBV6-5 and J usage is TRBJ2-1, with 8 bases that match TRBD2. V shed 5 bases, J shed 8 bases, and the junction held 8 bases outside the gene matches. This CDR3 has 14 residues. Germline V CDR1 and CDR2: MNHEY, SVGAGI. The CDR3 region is CASSPYGGGDEQFF. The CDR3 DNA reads TGTGCCAGCAGTCCCTACGGGGGGGGAGATGAGCAGTTCTTC.

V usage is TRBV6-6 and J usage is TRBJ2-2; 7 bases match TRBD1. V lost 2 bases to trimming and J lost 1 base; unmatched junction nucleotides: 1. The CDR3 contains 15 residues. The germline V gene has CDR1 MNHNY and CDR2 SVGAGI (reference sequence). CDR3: CASSYRQGNTGELFF. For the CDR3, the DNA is TGTGCCAGCAGTTACCGACAGGGGAACACCGGGGAGCTGTTTTTT.

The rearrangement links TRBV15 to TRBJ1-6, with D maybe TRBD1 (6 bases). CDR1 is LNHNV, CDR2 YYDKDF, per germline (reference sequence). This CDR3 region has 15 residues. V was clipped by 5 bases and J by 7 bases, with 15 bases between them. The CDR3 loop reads CATSLLGGGNSPLHF. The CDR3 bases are TGTGCCACCAGCCTCCTCGGGGGGGGCAATTCACCCCTCCACTTT.

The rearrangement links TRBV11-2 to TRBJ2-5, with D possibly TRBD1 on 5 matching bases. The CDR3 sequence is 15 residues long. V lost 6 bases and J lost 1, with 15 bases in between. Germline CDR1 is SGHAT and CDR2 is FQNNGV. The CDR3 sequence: CASSRAQGIQETQYF. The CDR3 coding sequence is TGTGCCAGCAGTCGAGCCCAGGGTATCCAAGAGACCCAGTACTTC.

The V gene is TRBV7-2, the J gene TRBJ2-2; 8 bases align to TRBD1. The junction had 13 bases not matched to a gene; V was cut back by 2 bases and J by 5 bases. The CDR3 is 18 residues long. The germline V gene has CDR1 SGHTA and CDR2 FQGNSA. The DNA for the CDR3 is TGTGCCAGCAGCTTATTTAGTGGGAGGCAGGGGGCAACCGGGGAGCTGTTTTTT. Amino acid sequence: CASSLFSGRQGATGELFF.

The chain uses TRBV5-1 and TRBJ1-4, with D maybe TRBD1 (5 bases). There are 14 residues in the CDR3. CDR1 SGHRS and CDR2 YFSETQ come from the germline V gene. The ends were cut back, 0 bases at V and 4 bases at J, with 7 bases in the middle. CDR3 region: CASSLGTLNEKLFF. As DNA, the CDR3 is TGCGCCAGCAGCTTGGGGACACTTAATGAAAAACTGTTTTTT.

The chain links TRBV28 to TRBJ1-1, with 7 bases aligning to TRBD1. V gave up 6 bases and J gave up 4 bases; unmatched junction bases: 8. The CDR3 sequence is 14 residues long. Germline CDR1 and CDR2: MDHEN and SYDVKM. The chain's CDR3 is CASRLPGQSTEAFF. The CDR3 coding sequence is TGTGCCAGCAGGCTACCGGGACAGTCCACTGAAGCTTTCTTT.

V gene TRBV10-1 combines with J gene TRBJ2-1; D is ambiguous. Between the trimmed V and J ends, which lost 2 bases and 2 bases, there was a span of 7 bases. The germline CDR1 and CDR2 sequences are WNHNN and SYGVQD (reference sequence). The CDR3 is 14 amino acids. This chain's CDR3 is CASSEVPAYNEQFF. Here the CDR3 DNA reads TGCGCCAGCAGTGAGGTCCCAGCCTACAATGAGCAGTTCTTC.

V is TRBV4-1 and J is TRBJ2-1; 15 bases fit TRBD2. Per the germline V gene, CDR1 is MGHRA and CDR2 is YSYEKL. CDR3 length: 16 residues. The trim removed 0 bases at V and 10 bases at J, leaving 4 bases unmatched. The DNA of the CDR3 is TGCGCCAGCAGCCAAGACGGGACTAGCGGGGGGTGGGAGCAGTTCTTC. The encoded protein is CASSQDGTSGGWEQFF.

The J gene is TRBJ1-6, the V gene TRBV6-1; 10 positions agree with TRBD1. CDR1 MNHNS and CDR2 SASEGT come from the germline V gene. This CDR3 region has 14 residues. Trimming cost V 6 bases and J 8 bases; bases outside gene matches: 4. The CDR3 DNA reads TGTGCCAGCAGCTACGGACAGGGGGATTCACCCCTCCACTTT. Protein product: CASSYGQGDSPLHF.

The CDR3 sequence: CATSSPLRNEQFF. CDR3 in DNA: TGTGCCACCAGCTCCCCTCTGAGAAATGAGCAGTTCTTC. J is TRBJ2-1 and V is TRBV15; D uncertain. Germline lookup yields CDR1 LNHNV and CDR2 YYDKDF (reference sequence). The CDR3 totals 13 residues. V lost 5 bases and J lost 7, with 12 bases in between.

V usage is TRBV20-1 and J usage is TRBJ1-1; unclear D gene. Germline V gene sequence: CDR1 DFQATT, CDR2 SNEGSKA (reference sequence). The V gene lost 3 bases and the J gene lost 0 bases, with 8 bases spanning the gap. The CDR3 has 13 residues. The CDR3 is CSASYSMNTEAFF. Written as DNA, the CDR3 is TGCAGTGCTAGTTACAGCATGAACACTGAAGCTTTCTTT.

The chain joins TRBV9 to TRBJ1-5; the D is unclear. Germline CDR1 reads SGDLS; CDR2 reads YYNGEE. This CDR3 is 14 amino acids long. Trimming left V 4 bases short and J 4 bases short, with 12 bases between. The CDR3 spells CASSLEPFNQPQHF. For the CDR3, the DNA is TGTGCCAGCAGCCTCGAGCCATTTAATCAGCCCCAGCATTTT.

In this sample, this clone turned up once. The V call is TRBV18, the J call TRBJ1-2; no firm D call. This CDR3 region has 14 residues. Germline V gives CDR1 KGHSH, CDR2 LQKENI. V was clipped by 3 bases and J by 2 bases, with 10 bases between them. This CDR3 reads CASSPWEVNYGYTF. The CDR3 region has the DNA TGTGCCAGCTCACCTTGGGAGGTCAACTATGGCTACACCTTC.

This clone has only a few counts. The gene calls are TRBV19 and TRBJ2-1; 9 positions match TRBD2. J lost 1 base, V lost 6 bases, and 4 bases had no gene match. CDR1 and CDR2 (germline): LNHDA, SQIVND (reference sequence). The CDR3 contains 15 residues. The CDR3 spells CASSRTSGSYNEQFF. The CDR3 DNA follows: TGTGCCAGTAGCCGTACTAGCGGGTCCTACAATGAGCAGTTCTTC.

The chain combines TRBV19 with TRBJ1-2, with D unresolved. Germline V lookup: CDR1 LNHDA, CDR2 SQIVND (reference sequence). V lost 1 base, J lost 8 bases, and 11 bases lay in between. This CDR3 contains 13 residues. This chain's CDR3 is CASSIVSEAGYTF. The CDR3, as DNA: TGTGCCAGTAGTATAGTTTCTGAGGCCGGCTACACCTTC.

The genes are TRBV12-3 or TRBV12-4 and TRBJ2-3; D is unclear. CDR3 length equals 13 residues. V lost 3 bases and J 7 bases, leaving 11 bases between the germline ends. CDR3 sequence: CASSLAGIHTQYF. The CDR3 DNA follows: TGTGCCAGCAGTTTGGCAGGTATCCATACGCAGTATTTT.

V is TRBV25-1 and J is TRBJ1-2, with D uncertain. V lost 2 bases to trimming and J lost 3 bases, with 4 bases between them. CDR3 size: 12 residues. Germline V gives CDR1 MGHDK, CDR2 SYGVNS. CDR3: CASSEQDYGYTF. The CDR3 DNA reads TGTGCCAGCAGTGAACAGGACTATGGCTACACCTTC.

CDR3 residues: CASSQEPGHSGNTIYF. CDR3 nucleotide sequence: TGTGCCAGCAGCCAAGAACCGGGACACTCTGGAAACACCATATATTTT. The V call is TRBV3-1 (or the pseudogene TRBV3-2), the J call TRBJ1-3; D possibly corresponds to TRBD1 (6 bases). The germline V gene encodes CDR1 LGHDT and CDR2 YNNKEL (reference sequence). This CDR3 comprises 16 residues. The ends were cut back, 0 bases at V and 0 bases at J, with 9 bases in the middle.